This TCR beta chain was observed in a study of CD8+ T cells in alopecia areata. Looking at the study overall: Tofacitinib treatment spanned 6 to 18 months, with 6 months off drug afterward.

The treatment here: oral pan-JAK inhibitor, 5-10 mg twice daily. In alopecia areata patients, both lesional scalp punch biopsies and peripheral blood were collected. Sorting of PBMCs yielded the CD4+ and CD8+ T cells. In its sample, this clone was seen a few times. The antigen remains undetermined. In each case, RNA was isolated and then reverse transcribed into cDNA as the sequencing template. Using immunoSEQ multiplex PCR, the repertoire was profiled, and TCRdb retains in-frame clones only, with some absent. This sample has around 270,000 clones, with 55% to 75% found just once. Study-wide points: The study found higher clonality in lesional than normal scalp, especially in alopecia totalis/universalis.

This CDR3 is 12 amino acids long. The V end lost 3 bases, the J end lost 2 bases, and 7 bases lay between the germline ends. Germline-derived CDR1 and CDR2 are GTSNPN and SVGIG (reference sequence). Specimen: CD4+ T cells sorted from blood, collected at week 24, from a patient treated with tofacitinib. The receptor comes from a human donor with alopecia areata. V is TRBV30 and J is TRBJ1-2, with unresolved D. CDR3 amino acids: CAWSGWNYGYTF. The CDR3 bases are TGTGCCTGGAGCGGCTGGAACTATGGCTACACCTTC.